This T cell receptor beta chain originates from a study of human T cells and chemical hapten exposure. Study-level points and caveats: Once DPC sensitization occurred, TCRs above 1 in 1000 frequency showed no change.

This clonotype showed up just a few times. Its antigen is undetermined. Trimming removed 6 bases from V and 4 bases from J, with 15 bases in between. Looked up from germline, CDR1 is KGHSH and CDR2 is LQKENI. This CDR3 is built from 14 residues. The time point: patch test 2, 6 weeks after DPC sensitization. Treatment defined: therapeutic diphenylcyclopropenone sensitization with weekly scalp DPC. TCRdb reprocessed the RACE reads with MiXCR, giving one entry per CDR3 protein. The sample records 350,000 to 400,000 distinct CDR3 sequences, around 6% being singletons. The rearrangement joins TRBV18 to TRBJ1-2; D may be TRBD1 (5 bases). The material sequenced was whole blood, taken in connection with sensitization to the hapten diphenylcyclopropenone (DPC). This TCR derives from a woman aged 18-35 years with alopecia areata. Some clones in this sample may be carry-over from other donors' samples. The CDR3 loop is CASSLDGGIYGYTF. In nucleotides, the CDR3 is TGTGCCAGCTCCCTGGACGGGGGGATCTATGGCTACACCTTC.